The source of this TCR beta chain is a study of blood T cells in healthy people across ages (dated by TCRdb to 2015 to 2017). Study-level background: In model experiments, template switching captured roughly one uniquely barcoded TCR beta cDNA molecule for every two T cells. To avoid experimental bias, donors of different ages were distributed randomly across sequencing lanes. Two additional independent replicas of 1 million unique cDNA reads from the same blood draw were analyzed for two donors (one aged 18 to 29 and one aged 80 or older). The donors were divided into four age groups: young (average around 17 years), middle-aged (roughly 40), aged (around 59) and long-lived (roughly 82). To track age-related changes in TCR beta repertoire diversity, the study relied on deep sequencing normalized with unique cDNA molecular identifiers.

Donors were 39 systemically healthy Caucasian individuals from Russia aged 6 to 90 years. Each donor gave approximately 10 milliliters of peripheral blood, collected into EDTA-treated Vacutainer tubes. PBMCs were isolated by Ficoll-Paque density-gradient centrifugation, with at least 6 million obtained per sample. Total RNA, at least 6 micrograms per sample, was extracted from PBMCs with Trizol reagent. The percentages of naive CD45RAhigh/CD27high T cells were determined by flow cytometry on a PBMC aliquot from every donor. This clonotype was detected a few times. No cognate antigen has been identified for it. Per-nucleotide qualities are absent, and no much larger clonotype sits a single base away. The library relied on 5' RACE. Instrument on record: Illumina HiSeq 2500. The second PCR ran for about 7 to 11 cycles and used a J-beta primer mix along with a sample-barcoded 5' primer. Each TCR beta cDNA molecule received a unique molecular identifier from a template-switch 5' adaptor carrying 12 random nucleotides. Each sample yielded at least 3 million CDR3-containing paired-end reads. First-strand cDNA was synthesized from all RNA with the Mint cDNA synthesis kit, primed by a TRBC-specific oligonucleotide. After uracil-DNA glycosylase treatment, a first 18-cycle PCR used universal primers M1SS and BC2_uni_R on all cDNA. Under the source paper's analysis protocol: For normalization, 1 million high-quality reads, each with a distinct molecular identifier, were randomly selected from each sample. Instead of being binned into consensus sequences, reads that shared molecular identifiers were thrown out. MiTCR, run with a Q25 quality threshold and the strictest error-elimination algorithm, handled CDR3 identification, clonotype clustering and error correction. A nonparametric unseen species model using Euler transformation provided a lower-bound estimate of total TCR beta diversity. The raw public reads went through TCRdb reprocessing: fastp at Q25, MiXCR clone calling, in-frame beta chains kept. Every entry covers one CDR3 protein and lists the most common genes and DNA from its rows. TCRdb's processing, not the authors', yielded these V and J calls. For this sample the table gives about 570,000 distinct CDR3 sequences, of which 27% were detected only once. The ten largest make up around 18% of the sample.

Study-wide conclusions, independent of this receptor: The long-lived group showed more naive CD4+ T cells, fewer expanded clones and increased TCR diversity than the aged group, suggesting age selection. Observed TCR beta diversity per million T cells fell roughly linearly with age, and a significant reduction was already apparent by age about 43. Since profiling was done on bulk unsorted PBMCs, naive and antigen-experienced compartments could not be conclusively compared. Estimates of total diversity based on one million sequenced T cells were regarded as lower bounds and as underestimates. Because donor CMV infection status was unknown, age-related changes in expanded clonotypes were potentially confounded. There was a strong correlation between observed TCR beta diversity and the percentage of naive T cells measured by flow cytometry.

The receptor was isolated from a woman aged 70 to 79 in good health. Material: blood.

DNA sequence: TGTGCCAGCAGGGACCGGTACTCTAATGAAAAACTGTTTTTT. This gives the protein CASRDRYSNEKLFF. The sequence links TRBV6-1 to TRBJ1-4, with the D gene uncertain. The V end loses 6 bases and the J end loses 3 bases, and a stretch of 11 bases separates them. The CDR3, cysteine through phenylalanine, is 14 amino acids long. Only the CDR3 portion is preserved as DNA: 42 bases, with reading frame beginning at the first base. The germline V gene specifies MNHNS as CDR1 and SASEGT as CDR2.